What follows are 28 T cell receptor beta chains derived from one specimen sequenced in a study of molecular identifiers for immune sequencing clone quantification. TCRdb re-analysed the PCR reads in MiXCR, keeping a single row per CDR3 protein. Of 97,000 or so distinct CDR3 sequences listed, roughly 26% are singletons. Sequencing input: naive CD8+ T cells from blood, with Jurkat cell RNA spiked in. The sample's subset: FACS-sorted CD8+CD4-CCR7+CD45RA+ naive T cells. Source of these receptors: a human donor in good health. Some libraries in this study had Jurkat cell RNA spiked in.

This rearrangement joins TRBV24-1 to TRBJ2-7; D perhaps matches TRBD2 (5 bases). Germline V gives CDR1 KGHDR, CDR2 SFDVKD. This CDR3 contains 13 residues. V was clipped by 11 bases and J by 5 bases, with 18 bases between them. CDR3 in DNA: TGTGCCAAACCCGGTCCAGGAGGCAACGAGCAGTACTTC. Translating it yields CAKPGPGGNEQYF.

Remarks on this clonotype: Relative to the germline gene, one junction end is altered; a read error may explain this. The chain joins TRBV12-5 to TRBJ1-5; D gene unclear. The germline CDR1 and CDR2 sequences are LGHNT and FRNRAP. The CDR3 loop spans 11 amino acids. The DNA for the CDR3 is TGTGCTAGTGGTTCAAATCAGCCCCGGCATTTT. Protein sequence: CASGSNQPRHF.

CDR3 nucleotides: TGTGCCAGCAGTTACTGGGGGACTAGCGGGGGCCTGTACCAAGAGACCCAGTACTTC. It translates to CASSYWGTSGGLYQETQYF. The J gene is TRBJ2-5, the V gene TRBV6-5; 14 bases align to TRBD2. The CDR3 has 19 residues. CDR1 and CDR2 from the germline V gene are MNHEY and SVGAGI. With V trimmed by 1 base and J by 0 bases, 7 bases remained unmatched.

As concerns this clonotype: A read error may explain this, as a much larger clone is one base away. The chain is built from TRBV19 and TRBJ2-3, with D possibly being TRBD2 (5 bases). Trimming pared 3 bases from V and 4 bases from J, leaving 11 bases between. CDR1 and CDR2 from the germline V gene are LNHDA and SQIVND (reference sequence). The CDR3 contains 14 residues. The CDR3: CASSMRDASDTQYF. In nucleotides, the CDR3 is TGTGCCAGTAGTATGAGGGATGCTTCAGATACGCAGTATTTT. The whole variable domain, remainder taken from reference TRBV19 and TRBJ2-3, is DGGITQSPKYLFRKEGQNVTLSCEQNLNHDAMYWYRQDPGQGLRLIYYSQIVNDFQKGDIAEGYSVSREKKESFPLTVTSAQKNPTAFYLCASSMRDASDTQYFGPGTRLTVL.

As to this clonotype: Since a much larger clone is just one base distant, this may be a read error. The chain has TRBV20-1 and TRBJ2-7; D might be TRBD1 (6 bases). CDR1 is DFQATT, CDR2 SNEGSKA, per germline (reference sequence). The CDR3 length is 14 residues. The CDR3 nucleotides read TGCAGTGCTAGAGCCAGGGGATTTATCTACGGGCAGTACTTC. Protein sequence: CSARARGFIYGQYF.

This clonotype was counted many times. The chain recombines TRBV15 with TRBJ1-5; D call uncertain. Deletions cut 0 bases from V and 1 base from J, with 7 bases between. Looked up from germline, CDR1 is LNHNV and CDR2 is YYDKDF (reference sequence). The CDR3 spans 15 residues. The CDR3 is CATSRDRGSNQPQHF. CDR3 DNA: TGTGCCACCAGCAGAGATCGAGGGAGCAATCAGCCCCAGCATTTT.

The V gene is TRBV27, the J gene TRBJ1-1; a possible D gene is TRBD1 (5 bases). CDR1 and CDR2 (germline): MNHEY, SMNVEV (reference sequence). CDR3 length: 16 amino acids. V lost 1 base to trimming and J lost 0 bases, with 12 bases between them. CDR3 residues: CASSLWGGRVNTEAFF. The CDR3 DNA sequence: TGTGCCAGCAGTTTATGGGGGGGAAGGGTGAACACTGAAGCTTTCTTT.

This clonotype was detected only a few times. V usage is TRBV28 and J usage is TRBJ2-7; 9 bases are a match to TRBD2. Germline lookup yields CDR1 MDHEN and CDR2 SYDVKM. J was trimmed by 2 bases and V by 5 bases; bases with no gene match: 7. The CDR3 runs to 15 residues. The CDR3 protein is CASSPLGGRAYEQYF. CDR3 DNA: TGTGCCAGCAGTCCGCTTGGCGGGAGGGCCTACGAGCAGTACTTC.

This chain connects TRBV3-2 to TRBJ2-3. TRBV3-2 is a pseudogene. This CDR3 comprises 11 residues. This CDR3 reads CAGPESDTQYF. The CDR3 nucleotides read TGTGCCGGCCCGGAGTCAGATACGCAGTATTTT.

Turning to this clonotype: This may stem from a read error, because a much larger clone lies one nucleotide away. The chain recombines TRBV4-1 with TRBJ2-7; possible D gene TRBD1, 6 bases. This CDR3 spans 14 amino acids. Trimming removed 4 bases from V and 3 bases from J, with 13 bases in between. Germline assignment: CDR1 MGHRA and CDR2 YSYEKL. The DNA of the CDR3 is TGCGCCAGCAGCCCACGGGACAAAGGCTACGAGCAGTACTTC. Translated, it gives CASSPRDKGYEQYF.

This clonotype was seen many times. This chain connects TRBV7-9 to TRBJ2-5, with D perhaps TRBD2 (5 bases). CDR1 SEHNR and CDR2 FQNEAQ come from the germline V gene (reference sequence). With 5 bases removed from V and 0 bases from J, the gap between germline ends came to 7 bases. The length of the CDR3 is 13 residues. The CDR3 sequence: CASSEGNQETQYF. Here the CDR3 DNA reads TGTGCCAGCAGCGAGGGTAACCAAGAGACCCAGTACTTC.

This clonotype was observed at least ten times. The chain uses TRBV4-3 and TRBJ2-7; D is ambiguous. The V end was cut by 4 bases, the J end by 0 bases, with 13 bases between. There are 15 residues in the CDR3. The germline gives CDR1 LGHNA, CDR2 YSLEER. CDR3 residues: CASSPSLGSSYEQYF. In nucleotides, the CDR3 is TGCGCCAGCAGCCCCTCGTTGGGTTCCTCCTACGAGCAGTACTTC.

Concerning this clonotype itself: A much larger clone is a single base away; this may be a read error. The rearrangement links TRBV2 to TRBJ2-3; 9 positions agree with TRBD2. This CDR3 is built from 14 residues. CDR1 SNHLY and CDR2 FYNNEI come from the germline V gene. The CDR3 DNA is TGTGCCAGCAGTGCTAGCGGGGTAGGAGATATGCAGTATTTT. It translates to CASSASGVGDMQYF.

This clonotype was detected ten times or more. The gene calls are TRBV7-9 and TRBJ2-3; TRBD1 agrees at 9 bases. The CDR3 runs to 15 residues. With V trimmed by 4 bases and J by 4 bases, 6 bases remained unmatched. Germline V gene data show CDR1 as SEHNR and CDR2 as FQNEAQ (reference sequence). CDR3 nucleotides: TGTGCCAGCAGCTCACCGACAGGGGGTGCAGATACGCAGTATTTT. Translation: CASSSPTGGADTQYF. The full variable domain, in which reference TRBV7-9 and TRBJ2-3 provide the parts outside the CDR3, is DTGVSQNPRHKITKRGQNVTFRCDPISEHNRLYWYRQTLGQGPEFLTYFQNEAQLEKSRLLSDRFSAERPKGSFSTLEIQRTEQGDSAMYLCASSSPTGGADTQYFGPGTRLTVL.

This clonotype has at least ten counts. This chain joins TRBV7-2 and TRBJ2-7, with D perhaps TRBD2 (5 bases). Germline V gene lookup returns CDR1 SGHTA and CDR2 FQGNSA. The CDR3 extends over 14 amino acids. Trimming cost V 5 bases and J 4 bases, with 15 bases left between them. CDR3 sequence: CASSLSRGSYEQYF. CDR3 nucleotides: TGTGCCAGCAGCCTCAGCCGGGGTAGTTACGAGCAGTACTTC. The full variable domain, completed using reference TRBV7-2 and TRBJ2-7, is GAGVSQSPSNKVTEKGKDVELRCDPISGHTALYWYRQSLGQGLEFLIYFQGNSAPDKSGLPSDRFSAERTGGSVSTLTIQRTQQEDSAVYLCASSLSRGSYEQYFGPGTRLTVT.

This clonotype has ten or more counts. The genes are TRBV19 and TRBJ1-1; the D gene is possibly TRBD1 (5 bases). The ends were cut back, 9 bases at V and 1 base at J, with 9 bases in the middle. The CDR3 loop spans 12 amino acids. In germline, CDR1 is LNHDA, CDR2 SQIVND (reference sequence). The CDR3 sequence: CASGTGNTEAFF. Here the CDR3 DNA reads TGTGCCAGCGGGACGGGGAACACTGAAGCTTTCTTT.

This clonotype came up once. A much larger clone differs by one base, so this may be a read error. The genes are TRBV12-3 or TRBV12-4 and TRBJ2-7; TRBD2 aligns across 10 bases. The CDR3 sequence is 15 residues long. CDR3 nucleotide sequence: TGTGCCAGCAGACCCGGGACTAGCGTGGCCTACGAGCAGCACTTC. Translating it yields CASRPGTSVAYEQHF.

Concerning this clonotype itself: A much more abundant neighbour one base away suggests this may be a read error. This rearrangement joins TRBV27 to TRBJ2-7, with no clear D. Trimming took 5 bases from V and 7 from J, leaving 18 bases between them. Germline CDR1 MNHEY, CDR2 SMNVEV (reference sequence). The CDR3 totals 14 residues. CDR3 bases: TGTGCCAGCAGTAATACGGCCCCAAGTTCGGAGCAGTACTTC. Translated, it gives CASSNTAPSSEQYF.

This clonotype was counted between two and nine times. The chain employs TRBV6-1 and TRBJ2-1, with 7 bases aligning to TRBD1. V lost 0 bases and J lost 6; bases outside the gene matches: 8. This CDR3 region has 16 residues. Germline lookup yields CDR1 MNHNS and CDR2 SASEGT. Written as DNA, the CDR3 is TGTGCCAGCAGTGAAGCAGCAGGGGGTTACGGCAATGAGCAGTTCTTC. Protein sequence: CASSEAAGGYGNEQFF.

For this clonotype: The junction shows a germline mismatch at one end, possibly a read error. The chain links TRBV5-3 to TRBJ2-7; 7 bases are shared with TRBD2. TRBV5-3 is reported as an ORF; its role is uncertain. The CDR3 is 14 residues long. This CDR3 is CASRPSSGSYKQYF. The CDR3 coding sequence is TGTGCCAGCAGACCATCTAGCGGATCCTACAAGCAGTACTTC.

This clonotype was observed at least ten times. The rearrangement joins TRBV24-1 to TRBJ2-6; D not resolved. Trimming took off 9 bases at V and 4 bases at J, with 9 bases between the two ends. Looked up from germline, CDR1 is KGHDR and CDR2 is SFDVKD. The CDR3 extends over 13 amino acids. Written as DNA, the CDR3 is TGTGCCACCCTGCAGGCGGGGGCCAACGTCCTGACTTTC. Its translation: CATLQAGANVLTF.

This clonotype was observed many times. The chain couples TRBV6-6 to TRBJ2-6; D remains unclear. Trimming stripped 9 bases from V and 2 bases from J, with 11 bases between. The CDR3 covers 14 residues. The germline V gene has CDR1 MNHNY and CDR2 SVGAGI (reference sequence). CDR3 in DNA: TGTGCCAGTCTCGAGTTCGCTGGGGCCAACGTCCTGACTTTC. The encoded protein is CASLEFAGANVLTF.

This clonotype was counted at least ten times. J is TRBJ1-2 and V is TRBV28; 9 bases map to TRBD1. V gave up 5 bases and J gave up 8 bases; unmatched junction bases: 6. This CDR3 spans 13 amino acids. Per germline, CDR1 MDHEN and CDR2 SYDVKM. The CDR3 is CASSLTGGDGYTF. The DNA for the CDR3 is TGTGCCAGCAGTCTCACAGGGGGCGACGGCTACACCTTC.

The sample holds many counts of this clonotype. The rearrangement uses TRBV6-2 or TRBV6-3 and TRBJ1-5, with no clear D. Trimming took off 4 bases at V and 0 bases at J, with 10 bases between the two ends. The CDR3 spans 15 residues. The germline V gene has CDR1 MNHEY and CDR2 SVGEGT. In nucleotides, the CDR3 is TGTGCCAGCAGTTTCTACGAGTTTAGCAATCAGCCCCAGCATTTT. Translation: CASSFYEFSNQPQHF.

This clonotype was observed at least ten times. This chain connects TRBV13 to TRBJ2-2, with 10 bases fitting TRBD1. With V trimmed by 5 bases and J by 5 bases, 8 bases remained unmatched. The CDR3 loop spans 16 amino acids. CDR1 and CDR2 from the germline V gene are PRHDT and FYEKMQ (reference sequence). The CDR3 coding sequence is TGTGCCAGCAGCATCGACAGGGGGCGAGGTACCGGGGAGCTGTTTTTT. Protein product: CASSIDRGRGTGELFF.

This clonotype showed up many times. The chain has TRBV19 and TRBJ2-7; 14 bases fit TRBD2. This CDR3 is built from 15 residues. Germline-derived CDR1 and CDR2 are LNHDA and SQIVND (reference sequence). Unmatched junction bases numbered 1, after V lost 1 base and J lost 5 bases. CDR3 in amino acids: CASSIGLAGGNEQYF. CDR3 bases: TGTGCCAGTAGTATAGGACTAGCGGGAGGGAACGAGCAGTACTTC.

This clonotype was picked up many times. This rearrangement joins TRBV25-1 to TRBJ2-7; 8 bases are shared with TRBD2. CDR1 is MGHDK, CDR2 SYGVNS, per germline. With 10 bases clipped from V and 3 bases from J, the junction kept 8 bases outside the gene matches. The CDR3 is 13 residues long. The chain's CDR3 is CATDSGTHYEQYF. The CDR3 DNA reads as TGTGCCACCGATAGCGGGACCCACTACGAGCAGTACTTC.

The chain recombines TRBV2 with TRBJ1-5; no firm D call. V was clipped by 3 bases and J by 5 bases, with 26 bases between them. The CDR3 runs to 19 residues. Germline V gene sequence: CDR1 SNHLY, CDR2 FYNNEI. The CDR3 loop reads CASSEWGSGPADYHQPQHF. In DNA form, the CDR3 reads TGTGCCAGCAGTGAGTGGGGTAGCGGGCCCGCCGATTACCATCAGCCCCAGCATTTT. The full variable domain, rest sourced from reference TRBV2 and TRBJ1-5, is EPEVTQTPSHQVTQMGQEVILRCVPISNHLYFYWYRQILGQKVEFLVSFYNNEISEKSEIFDDQFSVERPDGSNFTLKIRSTKLEDSAMYFCASSEWGSGPADYHQPQHFGDGTRLSIL.